This entry lists 9 T cell receptor beta chains sequenced from one sample in a study of T cells in Graves' hyperthyroidism and ophthalmopathy. Template material for amplifying TCR beta CDR3 regions consisted of RNA transcripts. Primed by the HTBI set, a first-round RT-PCR was run on the TCR CDR3. One entry per CDR3 protein results from TCRdb running MiXCR on the multiplex PCR reads. The sample includes more than 500,000 distinct CDR3 sequences, roughly 45% of them seen just once. Material: peripheral blood or thyroid tissue (not recorded which). The source is an adult woman with Graves' disease, either hyperthyroidism or ophthalmopathy (not recorded which).

There are many counts of this clonotype. CDR3 residues: CASSVRQGRETQYF. The CDR3 DNA follows: TGTGCCAGCAGCGTCAGACAGGGGAGAGAGACCCAGTACTTC. The rearrangement joins TRBV7-9 to TRBJ2-5; 8 bases align to TRBD1. The germline V gene encodes CDR1 SEHNR and CDR2 FQNEAQ (reference sequence). The V segment lost 5 bases and the J segment 4 bases; nucleotides outside the gene matches: 6. CDR3 length: 14 residues.

The chain employs TRBV20-1 and TRBJ2-5; 7 nucleotides line up with TRBD2. With 7 bases clipped from V and 2 bases from J, the junction kept 7 bases outside the gene matches. The CDR3 covers 13 residues. Germline lookup yields CDR1 DFQATT and CDR2 SNEGSKA (reference sequence). CDR3 in DNA: TGCAGTGTAACACGGGGGGTTCAAGAGACCCAGTACTTC. This encodes CSVTRGVQETQYF.

This rearrangement joins TRBV7-3 to TRBJ1-1; D is possibly TRBD1 (5 bases). This CDR3 contains 14 residues. V lost 5 bases, J lost 5 bases, and 15 bases lay in between. Germline CDR1 SGHTA, CDR2 FQGTGA. The chain's CDR3 is CASSPTGGKTEAFF. DNA of the CDR3: TGTGCCAGCAGCCCCACAGGTGGGAAAACTGAAGCTTTCTTT.

This clonotype was seen a handful of times. V and J are TRBV14 and TRBJ1-2; D not certain. Per the germline V gene, CDR1 is SGHDN and CDR2 is FVKESK. This CDR3 is built from 15 residues. V shed 1 base and J shed 4 bases, with 13 bases lying between them. CDR3 DNA sequence: TGTGCCAGCAGCCAAGTGGACGGCTCCCTCTATGGCTACACCTTC. It codes for CASSQVDGSLYGYTF.

This clonotype was recorded a few times. The rearrangement links TRBV5-1 to TRBJ1-2, with TRBD1 matching 7 bases. Unmatched junction bases numbered 3, after V lost 4 bases and J lost 0 bases. Per the germline V gene, CDR1 is SGHRS and CDR2 is YFSETQ. The CDR3 sequence is 14 residues long. The CDR3 loop reads CASSEGASNYGYTF. CDR3 coding DNA: TGCGCCAGCAGCGAGGGGGCTTCTAACTATGGCTACACCTTC.

This sequence joins TRBV7-2 and TRBJ2-7; D tentatively fits TRBD1 or TRBD2 (5 bases each). Per the germline V gene, CDR1 is SGHTA and CDR2 is FQGNSA. Trimming took 6 bases from V and 3 from J, leaving 24 bases between them. This CDR3 is built from 17 residues. CDR3 nucleotide sequence: TGTGCCAGCAGTACCTTCCTCCTCCAGGGAGTCAACTACGAGCAGTACTTC. Its protein product is CASSTFLLQGVNYEQYF.

This clonotype is a singleton in its sample. The chain combines TRBV14 with TRBJ1-1; D remains ambiguous. This CDR3 has 13 residues. Trimming removed 1 base at V and 6 bases at J, with 9 bases between. Germline V CDR1 and CDR2: SGHDN, FVKESK. CDR3 sequence: CASSQVERSEAFF. CDR3 coding DNA: TGTGCCAGCAGCCAAGTAGAACGATCTGAAGCTTTCTTT. The complete variable domain, with remaining parts taken from reference TRBV14 and TRBJ1-1, reads EAGVTQFPSHSVIEKGQTVTLRCDPISGHDNLYWYRRVMGKEIKFLLHFVKESKQDESGMPNNRFLAERTGGTYSTLKVQPAELEDSGVYFCASSQVERSEAFFGQGTRLTVV.

This clonotype was counted ten times or more. At one end the junction does not follow the germline gene, possibly because of a read error. The chain joins TRBV7-9 to TRBJ1-1, with 8 bases that match TRBD1. The germline V gene encodes CDR1 SEHNR and CDR2 FQNEAQ (reference sequence). The CDR3 has 15 amino acids. The CDR3 loop is CASSPPTGANTEAFF. The CDR3 DNA reads TGCGCCAGCAGCCCTCCGACAGGGGCGAACACTGAAGCTTTCTTT.

The chain recombines TRBV30 with TRBJ1-1; D possibly corresponds to TRBD1 (5 bases). V lost 3 bases and J lost 0, with 11 bases in between. The CDR3 runs 14 residues. The germline CDR1 and CDR2 sequences are GTSNPN and SVGIG (reference sequence). CDR3: CAWRTAGLNTEAFF. Written as DNA, the CDR3 is TGTGCCTGGAGAACGGCAGGGTTGAACACTGAAGCTTTCTTT. The full variable domain, in which reference TRBV30 and TRBJ1-1 provide the parts outside the CDR3, is SQTIHQWPATLVQPVGSPLSLECTVEGTSNPNLYWYRQAAGRGLQLLFYSVGIGQISSEVPQNLSASRPQDRQFILSSKKLLLSDSGFYLCAWRTAGLNTEAFFGQGTRLTVV.